This record looks at one T cell receptor beta chain sequence and its context. The data are from a study of blood T cell repertoires in COVID-19. Study-wide context: Acute and convalescent COVID-19 specimens originated in the United States, Italy and Spain. PBMCs, B-cell-depleted T cells, or T cells were the source of the cDNA or gDNA that made up the material.

Original processing notes: Using reference gene primer amplification, nucleated cell counts were estimated. Profiled with immunoSEQ multiplex PCR; TCRdb holds only in-frame clones, not every one. V and J calls and clone size come straight from that table; D and trimming were deduced from the DNA. Of approximately 65,000 clones detected, 90% to 95% appear once; the ten largest clones hold 2.5% to 3%. V lost 4 bases to trimming and J lost 5 bases; unmatched junction nucleotides: 6. The CDR3 extends over 15 amino acids. From germline, CDR1 is SQVTM and CDR2 ANQGSEA. The TCR was taken from a man between 65 and 79 years old with active COVID-19. The chain recombines TRBV29-1 with TRBJ2-1; 12 bases align to TRBD2. The sequencing input was peripheral blood. The CDR3 loop reads CSVAQLAGGDNEQFF. For the CDR3, the DNA is TGCAGCGTTGCCCAACTAGCGGGGGGCGACAATGAGCAGTTCTTC.